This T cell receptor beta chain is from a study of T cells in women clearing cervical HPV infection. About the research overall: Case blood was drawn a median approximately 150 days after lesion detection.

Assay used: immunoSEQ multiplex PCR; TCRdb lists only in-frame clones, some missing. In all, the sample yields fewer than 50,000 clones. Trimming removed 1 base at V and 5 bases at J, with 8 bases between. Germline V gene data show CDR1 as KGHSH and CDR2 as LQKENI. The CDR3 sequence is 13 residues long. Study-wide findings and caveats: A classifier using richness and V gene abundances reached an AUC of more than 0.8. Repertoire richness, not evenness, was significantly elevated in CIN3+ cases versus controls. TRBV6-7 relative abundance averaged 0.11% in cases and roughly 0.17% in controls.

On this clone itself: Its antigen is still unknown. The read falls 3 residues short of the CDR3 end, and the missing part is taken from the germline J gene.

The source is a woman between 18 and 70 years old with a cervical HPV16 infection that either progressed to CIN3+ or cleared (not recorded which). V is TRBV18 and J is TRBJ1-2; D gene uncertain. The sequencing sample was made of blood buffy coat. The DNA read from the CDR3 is TGTGCCAGCTCACCACAATCGGTATATGGC. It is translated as CASSPQSVYG. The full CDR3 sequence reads CASSPQSVYGYTF.